This T cell receptor beta chain was recorded in a study of OX40 agonist ivuxolimab in advanced cancers. Study-wide results and caveats: CD8+ T cells were the subset that, on average, had more expanded clones than CD4+. Among the lowest peripheral clonal expansion occurred in 0.1-3.0 mg/kg partial responders.

As concerns this clone: Its specificity is unknown.

Germline CDR1 and CDR2: SGHNT and YYREEE (reference sequence). This CDR3 has 11 amino acids. V was clipped by 2 bases and J by 3 bases, with 3 bases between them. This table comes from immunoSEQ multiplex PCR, and its TCRdb copy is limited to in-frame clones, with some not included. Here the sample spans more than 20,000 clones, around 90% being singletons. The sample consisted of CD4+ or CD8+ T cells sorted from blood, taken in a trial of the OX40 agonist ivuxolimab. This chain uses TRBV5-4 with TRBJ2-7; D unresolved. The origin of this receptor is an adult with an advanced solid tumor such as melanoma, head and neck, liver or kidney cancer. The CDR3 bases are TGTGCCAGCAGCTTCGGCTACGAGCAGTACTTC. Protein product: CASSFGYEQYF. Based on the CDR3 plus reference TRBV5-4 and TRBJ2-7, the full variable domain is ETGVTQSPTHLIKTRGQQVTLRCSSQSGHNTVSWYQQALGQGPQFIFQYYREEENGRGNFPPRFSGLQFPNYSSELNVNALELDDSALYLCASSFGYEQYFGPGTRLTVT.